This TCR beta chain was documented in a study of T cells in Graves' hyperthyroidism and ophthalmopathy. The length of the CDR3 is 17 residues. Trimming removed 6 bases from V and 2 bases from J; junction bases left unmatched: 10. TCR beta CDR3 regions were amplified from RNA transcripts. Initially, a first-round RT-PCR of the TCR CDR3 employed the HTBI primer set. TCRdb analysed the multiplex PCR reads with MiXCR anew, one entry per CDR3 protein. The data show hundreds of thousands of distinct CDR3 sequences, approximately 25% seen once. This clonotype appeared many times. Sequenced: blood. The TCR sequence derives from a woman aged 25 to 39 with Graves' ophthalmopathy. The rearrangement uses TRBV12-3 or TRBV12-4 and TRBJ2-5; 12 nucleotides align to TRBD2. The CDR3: CASRSLGLAGSQETQYF. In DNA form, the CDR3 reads TGTGCCAGCAGGAGCCTGGGACTAGCGGGCTCACAAGAGACCCAGTACTTC.